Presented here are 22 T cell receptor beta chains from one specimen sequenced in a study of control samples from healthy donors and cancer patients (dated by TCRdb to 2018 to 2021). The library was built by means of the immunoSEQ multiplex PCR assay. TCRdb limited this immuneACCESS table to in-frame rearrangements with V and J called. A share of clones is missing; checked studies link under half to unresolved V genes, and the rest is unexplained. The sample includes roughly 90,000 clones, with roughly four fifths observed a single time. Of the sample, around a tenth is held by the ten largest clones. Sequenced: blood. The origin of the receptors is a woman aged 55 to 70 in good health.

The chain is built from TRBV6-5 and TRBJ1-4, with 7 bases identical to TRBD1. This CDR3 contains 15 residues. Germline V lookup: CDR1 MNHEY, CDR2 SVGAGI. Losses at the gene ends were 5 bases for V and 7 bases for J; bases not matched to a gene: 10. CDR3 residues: CASSRTTGSGEKLFF. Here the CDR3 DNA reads TGTGCCAGCAGTCGAACGACAGGGAGCGGTGAAAAACTGTTTTTT.

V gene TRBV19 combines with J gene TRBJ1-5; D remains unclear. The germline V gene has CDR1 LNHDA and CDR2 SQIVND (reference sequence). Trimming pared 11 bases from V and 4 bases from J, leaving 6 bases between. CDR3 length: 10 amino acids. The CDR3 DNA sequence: TGTGCCGAGGTGAATCAGCCCCAGCATTTT. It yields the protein CAEVNQPQHF.

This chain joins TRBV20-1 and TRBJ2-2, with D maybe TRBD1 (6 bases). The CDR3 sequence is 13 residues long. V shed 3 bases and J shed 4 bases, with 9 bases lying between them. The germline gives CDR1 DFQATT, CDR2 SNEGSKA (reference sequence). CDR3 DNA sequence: TGCAGTGCTAGTACACAGGGCACCGGGGAGCTGTTTTTT. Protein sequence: CSASTQGTGELFF.

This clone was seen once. The CDR3 DNA reads TGCGCCAGCAGCCAAGGAACTAGCTATCCCTACAATGAGCAGTTCTTC. Amino acids: CASSQGTSYPYNEQFF. The rearrangement links TRBV4-3 to TRBJ2-1; D is perhaps TRBD2 (6 bases). Per germline, CDR1 LGHNA and CDR2 YSLEER. Trimming left V 1 base short and J 2 bases short, with 12 bases between. This CDR3 region has 16 residues.

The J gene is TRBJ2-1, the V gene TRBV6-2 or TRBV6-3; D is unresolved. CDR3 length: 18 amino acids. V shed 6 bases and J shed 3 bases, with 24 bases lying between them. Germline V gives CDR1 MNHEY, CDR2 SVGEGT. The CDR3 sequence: CASSPSKFMGSFYNEQFF. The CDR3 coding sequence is TGTGCCAGCAGCCCTTCGAAATTTATGGGCTCTTTCTACAATGAGCAGTTCTTC.

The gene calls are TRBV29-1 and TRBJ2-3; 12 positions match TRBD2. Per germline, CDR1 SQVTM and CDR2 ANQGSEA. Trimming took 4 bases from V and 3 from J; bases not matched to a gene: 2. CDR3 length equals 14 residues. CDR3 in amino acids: CSVGLAGDTDTQYF. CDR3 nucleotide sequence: TGCAGCGTTGGACTAGCGGGGGATACAGATACGCAGTATTTT.

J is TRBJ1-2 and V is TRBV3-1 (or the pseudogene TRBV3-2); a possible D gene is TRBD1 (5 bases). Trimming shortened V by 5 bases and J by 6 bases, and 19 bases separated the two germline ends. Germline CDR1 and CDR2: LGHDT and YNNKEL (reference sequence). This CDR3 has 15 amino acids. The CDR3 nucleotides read TGTGCCAGCAGCTCGTCAACCCCAAGGGACGATGGCTACACCTTC. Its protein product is CASSSSTPRDDGYTF.

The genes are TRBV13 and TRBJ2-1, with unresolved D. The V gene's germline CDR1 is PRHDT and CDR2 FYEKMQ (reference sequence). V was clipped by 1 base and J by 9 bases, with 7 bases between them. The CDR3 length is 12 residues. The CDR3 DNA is TGTGCCAGCAGCTTAGACGGACCTGAGCAGTTCTTC. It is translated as CASSLDGPEQFF.

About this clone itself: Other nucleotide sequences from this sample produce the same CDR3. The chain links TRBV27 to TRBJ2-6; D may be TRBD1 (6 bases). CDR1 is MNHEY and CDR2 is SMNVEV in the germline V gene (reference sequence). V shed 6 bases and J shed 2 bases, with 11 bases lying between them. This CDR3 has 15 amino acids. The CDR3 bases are TGTGCCAGCAGGCCTACAGGGACTGGGGCCAACGTCCTGACTTTC. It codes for CASRPTGTGANVLTF.

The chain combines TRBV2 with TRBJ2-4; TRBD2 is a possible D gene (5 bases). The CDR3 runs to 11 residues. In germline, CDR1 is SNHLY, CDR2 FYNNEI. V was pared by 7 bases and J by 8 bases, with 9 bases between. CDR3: CASTIGDIQYF. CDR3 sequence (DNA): TGTGCCAGCACTATCGGGGACATTCAGTACTTC.

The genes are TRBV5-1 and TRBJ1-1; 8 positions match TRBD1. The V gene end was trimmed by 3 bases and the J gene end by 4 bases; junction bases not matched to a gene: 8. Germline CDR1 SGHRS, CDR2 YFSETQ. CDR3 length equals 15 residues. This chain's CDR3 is CASSSRTGKTTEAFF. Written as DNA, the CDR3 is TGCGCCAGCAGCTCCCGGACAGGGAAAACCACTGAAGCTTTCTTT.

CDR3 region: CSVVTQGGAYEQYF. CDR3 in DNA: TGCAGCGTTGTCACCCAGGGGGGGGCCTACGAGCAGTACTTC. This sequence joins TRBV29-1 and TRBJ2-7, with D perhaps being TRBD1 or TRBD2 (7 bases each). The germline gives CDR1 SQVTM, CDR2 ANQGSEA. The CDR3 runs to 14 residues. V shed 4 bases and J shed 2 bases, with 15 bases lying between them.

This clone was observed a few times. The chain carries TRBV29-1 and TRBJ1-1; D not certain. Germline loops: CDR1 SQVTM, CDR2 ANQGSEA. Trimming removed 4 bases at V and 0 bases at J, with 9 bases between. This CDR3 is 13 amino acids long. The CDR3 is CSVVGSLNTEAFF. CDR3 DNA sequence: TGCAGCGTTGTCGGCAGCTTGAACACTGAAGCTTTCTTT.

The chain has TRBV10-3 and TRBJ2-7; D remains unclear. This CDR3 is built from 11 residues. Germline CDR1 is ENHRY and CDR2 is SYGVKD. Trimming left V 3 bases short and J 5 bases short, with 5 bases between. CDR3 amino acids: CAISELHEQYF. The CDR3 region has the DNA TGTGCCATCAGTGAACTCCACGAGCAGTACTTC.

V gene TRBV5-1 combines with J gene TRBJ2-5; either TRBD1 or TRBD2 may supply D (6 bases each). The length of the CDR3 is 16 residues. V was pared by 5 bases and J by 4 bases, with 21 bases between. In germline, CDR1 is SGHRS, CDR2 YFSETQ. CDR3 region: CASSNEGGRIGETQYF. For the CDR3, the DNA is TGCGCCAGCAGTAACGAGGGGGGACGGATAGGAGAGACCCAGTACTTC.

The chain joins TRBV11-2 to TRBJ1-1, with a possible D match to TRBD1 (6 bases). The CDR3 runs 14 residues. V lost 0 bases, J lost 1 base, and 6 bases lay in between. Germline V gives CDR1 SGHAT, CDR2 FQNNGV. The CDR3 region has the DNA TGTGCCAGCAGCTTAGAGACAGGGAACACTGAAGCTTTCTTT. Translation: CASSLETGNTEAFF.

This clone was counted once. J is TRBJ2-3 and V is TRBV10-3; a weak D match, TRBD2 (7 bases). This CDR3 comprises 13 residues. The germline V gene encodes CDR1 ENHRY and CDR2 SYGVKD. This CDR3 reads CASGGGATDTQYF. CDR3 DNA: TGTGCTTCGGGTGGGGGGGCGACAGATACGCAGTATTTT.

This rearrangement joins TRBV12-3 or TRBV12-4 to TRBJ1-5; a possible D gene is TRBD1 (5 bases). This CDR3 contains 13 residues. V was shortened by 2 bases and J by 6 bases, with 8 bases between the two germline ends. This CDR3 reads CASSLMGGQPQHF. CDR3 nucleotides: TGTGCCAGCAGTTTAATGGGGGGTCAGCCCCAGCATTTT.

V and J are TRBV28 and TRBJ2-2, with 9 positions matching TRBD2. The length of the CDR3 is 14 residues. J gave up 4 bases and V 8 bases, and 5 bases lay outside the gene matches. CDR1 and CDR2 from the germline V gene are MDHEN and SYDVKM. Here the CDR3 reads CASLAGKSTGELFF. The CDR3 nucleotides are TGTGCCAGCCTAGCGGGAAAAAGCACCGGGGAGCTGTTTTTT.

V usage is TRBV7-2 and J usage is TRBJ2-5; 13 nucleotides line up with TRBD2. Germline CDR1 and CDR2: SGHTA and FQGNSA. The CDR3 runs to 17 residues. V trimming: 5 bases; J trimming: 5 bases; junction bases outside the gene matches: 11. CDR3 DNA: TGTGCCAGCAGCCAAGGGAGACTAGCGGGGGGCCGGGAGACCCAGTACTTC. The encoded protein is CASSQGRLAGGRETQYF.

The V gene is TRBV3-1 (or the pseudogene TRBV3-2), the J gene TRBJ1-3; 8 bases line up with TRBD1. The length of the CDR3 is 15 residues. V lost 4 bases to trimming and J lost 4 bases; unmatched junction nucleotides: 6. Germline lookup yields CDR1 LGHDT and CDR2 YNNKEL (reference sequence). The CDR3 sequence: CASSPRDRLGNTIYF. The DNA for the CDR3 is TGTGCCAGCAGCCCCCGGGACAGGCTCGGAAACACCATATATTTT.

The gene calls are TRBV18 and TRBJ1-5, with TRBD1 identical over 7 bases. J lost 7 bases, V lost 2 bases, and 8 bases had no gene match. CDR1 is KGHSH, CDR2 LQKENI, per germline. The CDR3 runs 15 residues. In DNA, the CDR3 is TGTGCCAGCTCACCAGGACGACAGGGAGGGCAGCCCCAGCATTTT. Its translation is CASSPGRQGGQPQHF. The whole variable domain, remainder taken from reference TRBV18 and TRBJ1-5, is NAGVMQNPRHLVRRRGQEARLRCSPMKGHSHVYWYRQLPEEGLKFMVYLQKENIIDESGMPKERFSAEFPKEGPSILRIQQVVRGDSAAYFCASSPGRQGGQPQHFGDGTRLSIL.